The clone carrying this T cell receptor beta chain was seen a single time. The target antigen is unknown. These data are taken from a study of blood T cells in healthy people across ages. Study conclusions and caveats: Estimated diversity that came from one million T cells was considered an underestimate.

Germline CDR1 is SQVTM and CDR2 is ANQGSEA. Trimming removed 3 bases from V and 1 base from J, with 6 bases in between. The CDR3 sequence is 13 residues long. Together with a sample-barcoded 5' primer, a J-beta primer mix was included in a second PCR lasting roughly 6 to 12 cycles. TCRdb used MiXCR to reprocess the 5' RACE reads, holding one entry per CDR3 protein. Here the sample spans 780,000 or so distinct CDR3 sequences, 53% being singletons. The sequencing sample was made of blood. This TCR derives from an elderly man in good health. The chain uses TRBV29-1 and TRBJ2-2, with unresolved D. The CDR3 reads CSVDGQNTGELFF. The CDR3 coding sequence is TGCAGCGTTGATGGGCAGAACACCGGGGAGCTGTTTTTT.